This T cell receptor beta chain was obtained from a study of blood T cell repertoires in COVID-19 (dated by TCRdb to the early 2020s). With regard to the full study: Samples covering the acute and convalescent phases of COVID-19 were provided by collaborators in the United States, Italy and Spain. The dataset comprised deeply sampled blood TCRbeta repertoires from subjects exposed to, actively infected with, or recovered from COVID-19. The repertoires were released in a freely available public database meant as a resource for research on the immune response to SARS-CoV-2. The prospective study material was composed of cDNA or gDNA derived from T cells, B-cell-depleted T cells, or PBMCs. Nearly every sample came with metadata listing a de-identified subject ID, COVID-19 status, age in years and sex. HLA class I and class II types, where available, came from metadata supplied by the sample provider rather than from assay-based typing. Samples came from the ongoing ImmuneRACE study (first 160 participants) plus 1,254 subjects from 6 global collaborators. What the authors observed across the whole study: Clinical and demographic metadata were provided uncurated, with the amount varying by source and participant.

As to this clone: This clone's antigen is unknown. One base away there is no much larger clone; base qualities are not given.

The collaborating institutions used their own protocols to collect whole blood in K2EDTA tubes. For TCRbeta analysis, collaborator samples were shipped as frozen whole blood, as isolated PBMCs, or as DNA extracted from either sample type. The immunoSEQ Assay, a bias-controlled multiplex PCR, was used to amplify TCRbeta CDR3 regions from genomic DNA. On the study's bioinformatics: The number of nucleated cells in each sample was estimated by amplification of reference gene primers within the assay. To quantify the absolute abundance of each unique TCRbeta CDR3 rearrangement, sequence reads were collapsed and filtered. For each sample, productive Simpson clonality was calculated by taking the square root of Simpson's diversity index across productive rearrangements. TCRdb provides this immuneACCESS table in a form limited to in-frame rearrangements. Some clones are lacking; in checked studies, under half of them reflect an unresolved V gene, and why the rest are absent is not known. V and J calls and clone size are as listed in that table; D and trimming were resolved from the DNA. The table for this sample lists about 50,000 clones; around nine tenths of them were counted only once. Clones ranked in the top ten supply 12% of the sample.

What was sequenced was peripheral blood. The TCR originated in a human donor with active COVID-19. The donor label of this sample is uncertain.

The CDR3 region has the sequence CASSYLSRSTDTQYF. The bases are TGTGCCAGCAGTTACTTATCGCGGAGCACAGATACGCAGTATTTT. The chain employs TRBV6-2 or TRBV6-3 and TRBJ2-3; the D segment cannot be called with confidence. CDR1 MNHEY and CDR2 SVGEGT were looked up in the germline V gene. The CDR3 has 15 amino acids, counting the end cysteine and phenylalanine. Of the read, only the CDR3 DNA is kept; its 45 bases are in frame from base 1. Trimming removed 1 base from V and 0 bases from J, leaving 8 bases between the germline ends.